This is a list of T cell receptor beta chains from one sample in a study of shared clonotypes between healthy human individuals. The assay was immunoSEQ multiplex PCR, and TCRdb's table has in-frame clones only and misses some. Of approximately 500,000 clones in the sample, 60% to 80% were seen once. Sequenced: PBMCs. The receptors stem from a woman aged 35 to 49 in good health. Some clones in this sample may be carry-over from other donors' samples. Each CDR3 is given with its conserved first and last residue. A D gene is named only where the DNA matches it firmly. Rows give clone size only sometimes, using once, few, many, or a class for an expanded clone.

>TRBV6-5|NA|TRBD2|TRBJ2-7
TGTGCCAGCAGACAAACTAGCGGGAGGGCCTCCGAGCAGTACTTC
CASRQTSGRASEQYF
>TRBV30|NA|NA|TRBJ2-2
TGTGCCTGGGGATTAGACTGGAGCACCGGGGAGCTGTTTTTT
CAWGLDWSTGELFF
>TRBV29-1|NA|NA|TRBJ1-1
TGCAGCGTTGAAACCCGGGACGGATGGGATAAAGCTTTCTTT
CSVETRDGWDKAFF
>TRBV5-1|NA|NA|TRBJ2-7
TGCGCCAGCAGCATCGAAGACGGTAGGAGAGAGCAGTACTTC
CASSIEDGRREQYF
>TRBV18|NA|NA|TRBJ1-1
TGTGCCAGCTCACCACCGGGACAGAACACTGAAGCTTTCTTT
CASSPPGQNTEAFF
>TRBV6-5|NA|NA|TRBJ1-3
TGTGCCAGCAGTTACTCCCTGGACAGAGGAAACACCATATATTTT
CASSYSLDRGNTIYF
>TRBV7-2|once|NA|TRBJ2-4
TGTGCCAGCAGCATTCCCCCCACGGGGAACATTCAGTACTTC
CASSIPPTGNIQYF
>TRBV4-2|NA|NA|TRBJ2-5
TGTGCCAGCAGCCAAGACCTCCGGGACGATCAAGAGACCCAGTACTTC
CASSQDLRDDQETQYF
>TRBV28|NA|TRBD2|TRBJ2-3
TGTGCCAGCACCCCGACTAGCGGGGGAGGCACAGATACGCAGTATTTT
CASTPTSGGGTDTQYF
>TRBV5-8|NA|NA|TRBJ2-2
TGTGCCAGCAGCTTTAGGGACCGAAAGAAGGGGGAGCTGTTTTTT
CASSFRDRKKGELFF
>TRBV11-3|NA|TRBD2|TRBJ2-5
TGTGCCAGCAGCTTAGGTGGGCGGACTAGCGGGGTTGTCCAAGAGACCCAGTACTTC
CASSLGGRTSGVVQETQYF
>TRBV10-3|NA|NA|TRBJ1-5
TGTGCCATCAGTGAATCCGGACCGGGCCTTCGGGCTACCAATCAGCCCCAGCATTTT
CAISESGPGLRATNQPQHF
>TRBV19|NA|NA|TRBJ2-7
TGTGCCAGTAGCGTCGACCCTGGTGGCTACGAGCAGTACTTC
CASSVDPGGYEQYF
>TRBV5-4|NA|NA|TRBJ1-2
TGTGCCAGCAGCTTGGCCGGCGTGGGGGGCAATGGCTACACCTTC
CASSLAGVGGNGYTF
>TRBV5-5|NA|NA|TRBJ2-5
TGTGCCAGCAGCTTGGATCCAGGACCGGGAGAGACCCAGTACTTC
CASSLDPGPGETQYF
>TRBV28|few|TRBD2|TRBJ2-1
TGTGCCAGCAGTAGCGGGAGTTGGGGTGAGCAGTTCTTC
CASSSGSWGEQFF
>TRBV5-6|NA|TRBD2|TRBJ2-3
TGTGCCAGCAGCCCGGTTCTACTAGCGGGAGAATACACAGATACGCAGTATTTT
CASSPVLLAGEYTDTQYF
>TRBV7-2|NA|TRBD1|TRBJ2-1
TGTGCCAGCAGCTTAGCAGGGACAGGGGCCTACAATGAGCAGTTCTTC
CASSLAGTGAYNEQFF
>TRBV7-9|NA|TRBD1|TRBJ1-2
TGTGCCAGCAGCGCGGACAGGGGTCCTGACTATGGCTACACCTTC
CASSADRGPDYGYTF
>TRBV19|NA|NA|TRBJ2-7
TGTGCCAGTAGTACTCTCGTCGGGACTCCTTACGAGCAGTACTTC
CASSTLVGTPYEQYF
>TRBV7-9|NA|NA|TRBJ2-1
TGTGCCAGCAGCTTAGTAGGGGCCAGGGTGAATGAGCAGTTCTTC
CASSLVGARVNEQFF
>TRBV4-1|NA|NA|TRBJ1-2
TGCGCCAGCAGCCAAGATGAGGGATTCTATGGCTACACCTTC
CASSQDEGFYGYTF
>TRBV27|NA|NA|TRBJ2-3
TGTGCCAGCACCGGGGATACGCAGTATTTT
CASTGDTQYF
>TRBV7-2|NA|NA|TRBJ1-1
TGTGCCAGCAGCCAAGGCCTGGACAGCCAGGGGGCTTTCTTT
CASSQGLDSQGAFF